This entry lists 12 T cell receptor beta chains sequenced from one sample in a study of T-cell memory formation after mild COVID-19. MiXCR, run by TCRdb on the 5' RACE reads, gives a single entry per CDR3 protein. The repertoire holds around 250,000 distinct CDR3 sequences, with 15% to 20% as singletons. The sample consisted of PBMCs or a T cell subset sorted from them (not recorded which). The receptors shown here come from a young man who had mild COVID-19 (a few samples of this study predate the infection). Cell type and time point are not known.

The CDR3 is CASSPWTGASEQFF. For the CDR3, the DNA is TGTGCCAGCAGCCCTTGGACAGGGGCTAGTGAGCAGTTCTTC. The V and J genes are TRBV3-1 and TRBJ2-1, with TRBD1 matching over 9 bases. The CDR3 totals 14 residues. Trimming took 4 bases from V and 9 from J; bases not matched to a gene: 7. CDR1 is LGHDT, CDR2 YNNKEL, per germline (reference sequence).

This clonotype was picked up one time. The chain links TRBV4-1 to TRBJ1-2; D gene ambiguous. Germline CDR1 MGHRA, CDR2 YSYEKL. This CDR3 region has 16 residues. V lost 0 bases to trimming and J lost 6 bases, with 17 bases between them. This CDR3 is CASSQEEGSPWDGYTF. CDR3 DNA sequence: TGCGCCAGCAGCCAAGAGGAAGGGTCCCCATGGGATGGCTACACCTTC.

The V and J genes are TRBV3-1 and TRBJ2-7; possibly TRBD2 for D (5 bases). V lost 2 bases and J lost 6, with 14 bases in between. Germline lookup yields CDR1 LGHDT and CDR2 YNNKEL (reference sequence). The CDR3 sequence is 14 residues long. CDR3: CASSQTRVSGEQYV. The DNA of the CDR3 is TGTGCCAGCAGCCAAACCCGAGTGAGCGGCGAGCAGTACGTC.

This clonotype was seen only a few times. V usage is TRBV7-2 and J usage is TRBJ2-5; D is undetermined. V lost 5 bases and J lost 7, with 23 bases in between. The CDR3 is 16 residues long. The V gene's germline CDR1 is SGHTA and CDR2 FQGNSA. CDR3 nucleotide sequence: TGTGCCAGCAGCCTGGACGGTCCCGTACGCATCCTGACCCAGTACTTC. The encoded protein is CASSLDGPVRILTQYF.

This clonotype has more than one count but fewer than ten. The chain couples TRBV7-2 to TRBJ2-2, with 8 nucleotides matching TRBD2. The CDR3 loop spans 17 amino acids. Germline CDR1 SGHTA, CDR2 FQGNSA. The V segment lost 0 bases and the J segment 3 bases; nucleotides outside the gene matches: 6. CDR3 loop: CASSLARARGDTGELFF. The CDR3 nucleotides are TGTGCCAGCAGCTTAGCGCGTGCGCGGGGGGACACCGGGGAGCTGTTTTTT.

V usage is TRBV5-1 and J usage is TRBJ2-5, with 8 bases aligning to TRBD1. V trimming: 5 bases; J trimming: 4 bases; junction bases outside the gene matches: 4. The length of the CDR3 is 13 residues. CDR1 is SGHRS and CDR2 is YFSETQ in the germline V gene. The CDR3 DNA is TGCGCCAGCAGAGGGACAGGCGGAGAGACCCAGTACTTC. Translating it yields CASRGTGGETQYF.

V gene TRBV5-1 combines with J gene TRBJ2-6; the D is unclear. The CDR3 sequence is 16 residues long. Germline V lookup: CDR1 SGHRS, CDR2 YFSETQ. Trimming took off 4 bases at V and 0 bases at J, with 11 bases between the two ends. CDR3 in DNA: TGCGCCAGCAGCATATCCCGGAGCTCTGGGGCCAACGTCCTGACTTTC. Translating gives CASSISRSSGANVLTF.

The table lists this clonotype with a few counts. The rearrangement links TRBV29-1 to TRBJ2-2; D gene unclear. V lost 4 bases to trimming and J lost 1 base, with 10 bases between them. The CDR3 has 14 residues. CDR1 is SQVTM and CDR2 is ANQGSEA in the germline V gene. DNA for the CDR3: TGCAGCGTTGCACTCGCTATGAACACCGGGGAGCTGTTTTTT. This translates into CSVALAMNTGELFF.

This clonotype has a single count. V is TRBV7-9 and J is TRBJ1-4; 10 bases align to TRBD1. Germline assignment: CDR1 SEHNR and CDR2 FQNEAQ (reference sequence). V lost 3 bases and J lost 5; bases outside the gene matches: 9. CDR3 length: 17 amino acids. The CDR3 DNA sequence: TGTGCCAGCAGCTTCTTGGGGACAGGGGTGAGAAATGAAAAACTGTTTTTT. This gives the protein CASSFLGTGVRNEKLFF. Based on the CDR3 plus reference TRBV7-9 and TRBJ1-4, the full variable domain is DTGVSQNPRHKITKRGQNVTFRCDPISEHNRLYWYRQTLGQGPEFLTYFQNEAQLEKSRLLSDRFSAERPKGSFSTLEIQRTEQGDSAMYLCASSFLGTGVRNEKLFFGSGTQLSVL.

CDR3: CASSPAGGRTDTQYF. The CDR3 coding sequence is TGTGCCAGCAGTCCAGCGGGGGGCCGCACAGATACGCAGTATTTT. This chain joins TRBV6-5 and TRBJ2-3; 9 positions match TRBD2. Germline CDR1 reads MNHEY; CDR2 reads SVGAGI. The CDR3 is made up of 15 amino acids. V was pared by 5 bases and J by 1 base, with 4 bases of the junction left unmatched.

The chain has TRBV29-1 and TRBJ1-4; possibly TRBD1 for D (5 bases). Trimming left V 6 bases short and J 2 bases short, with 10 bases between. This CDR3 comprises 13 residues. Germline-derived CDR1 and CDR2 are SQVTM and ANQGSEA. CDR3 in DNA: TGCAGCGTAGGGGTTCGGACTAATGAAAAACTGTTTTTT. It is translated as CSVGVRTNEKLFF.

This clonotype has just a few counts. V usage is TRBV6-2 or TRBV6-3 and J usage is TRBJ2-2; D unclear. V dropped 5 bases and J dropped 0 bases, with 7 bases sitting between them. CDR1 is MNHEY and CDR2 is SVGEGT in the germline V gene. This CDR3 spans 14 amino acids. CDR3 sequence (DNA): TGTGCCAGCAGTCCCATGGCGAACACCGGGGAGCTGTTTTTT. It specifies CASSPMANTGELFF.